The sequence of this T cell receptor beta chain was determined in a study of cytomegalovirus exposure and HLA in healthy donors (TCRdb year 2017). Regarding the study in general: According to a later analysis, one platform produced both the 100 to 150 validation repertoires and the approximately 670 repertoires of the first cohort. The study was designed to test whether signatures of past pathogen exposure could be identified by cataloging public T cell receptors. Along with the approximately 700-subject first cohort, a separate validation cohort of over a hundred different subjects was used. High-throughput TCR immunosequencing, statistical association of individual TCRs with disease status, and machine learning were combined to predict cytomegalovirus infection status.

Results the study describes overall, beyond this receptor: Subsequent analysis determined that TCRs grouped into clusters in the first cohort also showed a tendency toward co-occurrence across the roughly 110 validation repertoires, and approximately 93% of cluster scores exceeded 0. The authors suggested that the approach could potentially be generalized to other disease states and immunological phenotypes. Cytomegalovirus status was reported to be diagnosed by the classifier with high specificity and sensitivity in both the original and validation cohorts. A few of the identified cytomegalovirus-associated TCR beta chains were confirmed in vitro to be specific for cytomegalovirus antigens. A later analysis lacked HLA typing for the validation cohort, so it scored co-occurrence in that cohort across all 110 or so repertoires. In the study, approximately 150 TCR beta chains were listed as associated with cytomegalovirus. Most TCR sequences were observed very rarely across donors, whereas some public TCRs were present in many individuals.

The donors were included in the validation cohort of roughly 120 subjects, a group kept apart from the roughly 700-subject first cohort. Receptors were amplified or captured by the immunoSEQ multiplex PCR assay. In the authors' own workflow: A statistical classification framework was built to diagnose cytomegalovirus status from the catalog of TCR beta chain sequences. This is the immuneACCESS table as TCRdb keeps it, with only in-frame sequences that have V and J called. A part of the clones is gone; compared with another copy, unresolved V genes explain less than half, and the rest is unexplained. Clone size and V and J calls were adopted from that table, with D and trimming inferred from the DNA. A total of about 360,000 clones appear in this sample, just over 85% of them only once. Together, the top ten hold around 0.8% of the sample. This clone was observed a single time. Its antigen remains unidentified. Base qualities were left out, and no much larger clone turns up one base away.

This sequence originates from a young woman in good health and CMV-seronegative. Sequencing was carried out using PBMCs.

The CDR3 in this case is CASSETGRGYTF. In nucleotides, the sequence is TGTGCCAGCAGTGAAACAGGCCGGGGCTACACCTTC. Recombination connected TRBV28 to TRBJ1-2; D gene: possibly TRBD1, on 5 matching bases. According to the germline V gene, CDR1 reads MDHEN and CDR2 reads SYDVKM. V loses 5 bases, J loses 8 bases, and the germline ends lie 12 bases apart. From the cysteine up to the phenylalanine, the CDR3 has a length of 12 residues. Here the CDR3 DNA is all that survives: 36 bases in frame from base 1.